The next 7 T cell receptor beta chains were all read from a single sample in a study of regulatory T cells in long-lasting Graves disease. According to the study, TCR beta libraries were built with iRepertoire HTBI primers and CDR3-region Arm-PCR. TCRdb fed the multiplex PCR reads into MiXCR, producing one record per CDR3 protein. The sample yields roughly 610,000 distinct CDR3 sequences, 15% to 20% seen once. The time point was: newly diagnosed GD, antithyroid drugs for less than 3 months. There was RNA extracted from PBMCs, and the TCR library was made from it. The same data also went into a second study, on T cells in Graves' hyperthyroidism and ophthalmopathy.

The sample consisted of peripheral blood mononuclear cells (PBMCs), taken at new diagnosis, from a patient treated with antithyroid drugs. Every receptor here comes from a woman aged 30 to 39 with Graves disease.

This clonotype showed up many times. The V and J genes are TRBV7-8 and TRBJ2-1; 14 nucleotides align to TRBD2. Unmatched junction bases numbered 7, after V lost 1 base and J lost 8 bases. Germline CDR1 and CDR2: SGHVS and FQNEAQ. The CDR3 is 17 amino acids. CDR3 residues: CASSLVSGLAGEYEQFF. Here the CDR3 DNA reads TGTGCCAGCAGCTTAGTCTCGGGACTAGCGGGAGAATATGAGCAGTTCTTC.

The CDR3 region is CASSESGFRVEKLFF. CDR3 bases: TGTGCCAGCAGTGAAAGTGGGTTTCGGGTTGAAAAACTGTTTTTT. This sequence joins TRBV25-1 and TRBJ1-4; no firm D call. The ends were cut back, 2 bases at V and 7 bases at J, with 14 bases in the middle. The CDR3 covers 15 residues. Germline V lookup: CDR1 MGHDK, CDR2 SYGVNS.

This clonotype was seen at least ten times. The chain employs TRBV2 and TRBJ2-3, with D tentatively TRBD1 (5 bases). Germline-derived CDR1 and CDR2 are SNHLY and FYNNEI. The CDR3 runs 14 residues. V shed 6 bases and J shed 2 bases, with 12 bases lying between them. CDR3 nucleotide sequence: TGTGCCAGCAGCGATATGACAGACACAGATACGCAGTATTTT. Its protein is CASSDMTDTDTQYF.

In its sample, this clonotype was seen many times. The CDR3 protein is CSASPFYNEQFF. The DNA of the CDR3 is TGCAGTGCTAGTCCGTTCTACAATGAGCAGTTCTTC. This chain joins TRBV20-1 and TRBJ2-1; D is uncertain. Germline V gene lookup returns CDR1 DFQATT and CDR2 SNEGSKA (reference sequence). Deletions cut 3 bases from V and 3 bases from J, with 6 bases between. The CDR3 sequence is 12 residues long.

In its sample, this clonotype was seen many times. The CDR3 DNA is TGCAGTGCTAGAGGGGGGTCCGGGACTAGCGGGAGTAGATTCTACGAGCAGTACTTC. This gives the protein CSARGGSGTSGSRFYEQYF. This chain joins TRBV20-1 and TRBJ2-7; 14 bases are shared with TRBD2. The germline V gene encodes CDR1 DFQATT and CDR2 SNEGSKA (reference sequence). The trim removed 1 base at V and 3 bases at J, leaving 14 bases unmatched. CDR3 length: 19 amino acids.

The table lists this clonotype with a few counts. The V and J genes are TRBV6-1 and TRBJ2-7, with 10 nucleotides matching TRBD2. The V segment lost 5 bases and the J segment 6 bases; nucleotides outside the gene matches: 10. This CDR3 is built from 15 residues. CDR1 and CDR2 (germline): MNHNS, SASEGT. The chain's CDR3 is CASSPQGVAGGEQYF. CDR3 in DNA: TGTGCCAGCAGTCCCCAGGGGGTAGCGGGAGGCGAGCAGTACTTC.

J is TRBJ1-5 and V is TRBV18; D gene ambiguous. The V and J ends lost 0 bases and 1 base respectively, with 7 bases between them. Germline loops: CDR1 KGHSH, CDR2 LQKENI. CDR3 length equals 15 residues. The CDR3 bases are TGTGCCAGCTCACCACCTTCAGGCAGCAATCAGCCCCAGCATTTT. It specifies CASSPPSGSNQPQHF.